The sequence of this T cell receptor (beta chain) was determined in a study of control samples from healthy donors and cancer patients. The table came from immunoSEQ multiplex PCR; TCRdb's copy has only in-frame clones and leaves some out. The sample lists some 51,000 clones, approximately 91% seen once, with approximately 3.4% in the top ten. Per the germline V gene, CDR1 is SGHNT and CDR2 is YENEEA. The CDR3 covers 16 residues. With 0 bases removed from V and 0 bases from J, the gap between germline ends came to 9 bases. The genes are TRBV11-3 and TRBJ1-3; D not certain. Sample: blood. The source of this sequence is a man aged 45-65 years in good health. The CDR3 bases are TGTGCCAGCAGCTTAGAGGGCAGTTTCTCTGGAAACACCATATATTTT. It yields the protein CASSLEGSFSGNTIYF.